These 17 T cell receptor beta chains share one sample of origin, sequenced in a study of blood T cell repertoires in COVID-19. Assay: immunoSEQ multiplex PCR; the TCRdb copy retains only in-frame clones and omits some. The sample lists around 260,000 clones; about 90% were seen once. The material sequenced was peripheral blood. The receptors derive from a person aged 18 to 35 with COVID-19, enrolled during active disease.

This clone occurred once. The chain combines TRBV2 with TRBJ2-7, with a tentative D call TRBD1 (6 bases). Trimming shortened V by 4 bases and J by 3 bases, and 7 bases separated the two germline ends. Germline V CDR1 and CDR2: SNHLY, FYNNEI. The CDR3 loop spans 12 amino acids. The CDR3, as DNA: TGTGCCAGCAGTGCACAGGGCTACGAGCAGTACTTC. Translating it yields CASSAQGYEQYF. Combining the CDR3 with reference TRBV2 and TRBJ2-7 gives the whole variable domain EPEVTQTPSHQVTQMGQEVILRCVPISNHLYFYWYRQILGQKVEFLVSFYNNEISEKSEIFDDQFSVERPDGSNFTLKIRSTKLEDSAMYFCASSAQGYEQYFGPGTRLTVT.

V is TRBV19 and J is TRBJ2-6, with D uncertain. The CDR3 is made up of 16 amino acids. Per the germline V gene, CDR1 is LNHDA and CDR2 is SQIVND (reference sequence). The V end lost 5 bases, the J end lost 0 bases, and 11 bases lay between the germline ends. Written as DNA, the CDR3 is TGTGCCAGTAGTGAGTCGGCTAGCTCTGGGGCCAACGTCCTGACTTTC. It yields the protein CASSESASSGANVLTF.

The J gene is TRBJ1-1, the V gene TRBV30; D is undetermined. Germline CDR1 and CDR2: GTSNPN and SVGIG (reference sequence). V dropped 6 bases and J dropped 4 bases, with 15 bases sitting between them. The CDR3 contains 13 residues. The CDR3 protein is CACNYKMITEAFF. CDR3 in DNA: TGTGCCTGTAACTATAAAATGATCACTGAAGCTTTCTTT.

CDR3 in amino acids: CASSYRGEGTEAFF. The CDR3 DNA sequence: TGTGCCAGCAGTTACCGTGGGGAGGGGACTGAAGCTTTCTTT. The rearrangement joins TRBV6-2 or TRBV6-3 to TRBJ1-1, with TRBD1 as a possible D gene (5 bases). Germline CDR1 and CDR2: MNHEY and SVGEGT. The CDR3 consists of 14 residues. The V end was cut by 2 bases, the J end by 5 bases, with 12 bases between.

The CDR3 spells CASSPRSGTYEQYF. The CDR3 bases are TGTGCCAGCAGCCCACGTAGCGGGACTTACGAGCAGTACTTC. The chain recombines TRBV11-2 with TRBJ2-7; TRBD2 matches at 8 bases. The CDR3 extends over 14 amino acids. The germline V gene has CDR1 SGHAT and CDR2 FQNNGV. The V gene end was trimmed by 5 bases and the J gene end by 4 bases; junction bases not matched to a gene: 7.

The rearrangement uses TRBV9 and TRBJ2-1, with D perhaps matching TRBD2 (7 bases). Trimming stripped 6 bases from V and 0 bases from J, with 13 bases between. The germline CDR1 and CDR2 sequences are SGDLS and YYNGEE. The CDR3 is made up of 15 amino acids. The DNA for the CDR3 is TGTGCCAGCAACAGGGAGGGAATCTCCTACAATGAGCAGTTCTTC. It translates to CASNREGISYNEQFF. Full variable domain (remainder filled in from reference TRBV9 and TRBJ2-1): DSGVTQTPKHLITATGQRVTLRCSPRSGDLSVYWYQQSLDQGLQFLIQYYNGEERAKGNILERFSAQQFPDLHSELNLSSLELGDSALYFCASNREGISYNEQFFGPGTRLTVL.

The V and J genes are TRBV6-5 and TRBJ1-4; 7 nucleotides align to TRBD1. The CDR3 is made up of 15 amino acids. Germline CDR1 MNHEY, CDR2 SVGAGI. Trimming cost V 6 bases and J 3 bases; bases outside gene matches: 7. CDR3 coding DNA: TGTGCCAGCAGAAATCAGGGGGGAGCTAATGAAAAACTGTTTTTT. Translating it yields CASRNQGGANEKLFF.

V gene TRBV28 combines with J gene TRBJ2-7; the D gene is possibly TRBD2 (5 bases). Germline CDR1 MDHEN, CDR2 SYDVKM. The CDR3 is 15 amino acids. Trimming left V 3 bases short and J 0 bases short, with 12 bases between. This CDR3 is CASSFFSGLSYEQYF. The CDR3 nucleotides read TGTGCCAGCAGTTTTTTCTCAGGACTCTCCTACGAGCAGTACTTC. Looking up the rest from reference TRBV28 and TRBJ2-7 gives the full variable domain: DVKVTQSSRYLVKRTGEKVFLECVQDMDHENMFWYRQDPGLGLRLIYFSYDVKMKEKGDIPEGYSVSREKKERFSLILESASTNQTSMYLCASSFFSGLSYEQYFGPGTRLTVT.

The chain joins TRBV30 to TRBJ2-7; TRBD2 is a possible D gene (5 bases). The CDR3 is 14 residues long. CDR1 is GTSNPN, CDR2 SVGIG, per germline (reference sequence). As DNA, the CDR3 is TGTGCTCTTAGAAGGGAGATCTCAAGCGACGAGCAGTACTTC. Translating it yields CALRREISSDEQYF.

In nucleotides, the CDR3 is TGTGCCAGCAGCTTAGCGGCTACCTCCTACGAGCAGTACTTC. This translates into CASSLAATSYEQYF. The chain links TRBV27 to TRBJ2-7, with D perhaps matching TRBD2 (6 bases). Germline V gene sequence: CDR1 MNHEY, CDR2 SMNVEV (reference sequence). V shed 6 bases and J shed 0 bases, with 12 bases lying between them. The CDR3 has 14 residues.

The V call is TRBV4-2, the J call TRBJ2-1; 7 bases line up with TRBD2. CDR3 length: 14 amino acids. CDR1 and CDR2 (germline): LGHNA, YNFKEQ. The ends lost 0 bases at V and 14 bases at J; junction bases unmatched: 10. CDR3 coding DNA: TGTGCCAGCAGCCAAGATTCCGGGCGGGAGCCTGAGTTCTTC. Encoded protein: CASSQDSGREPEFF.

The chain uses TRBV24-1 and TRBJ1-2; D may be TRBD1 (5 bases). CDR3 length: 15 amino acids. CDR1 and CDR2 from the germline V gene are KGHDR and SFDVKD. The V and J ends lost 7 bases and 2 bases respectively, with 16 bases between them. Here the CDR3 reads CATRKPWGSNYGYTF. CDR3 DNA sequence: TGTGCCACCAGAAAACCCTGGGGCAGCAACTATGGCTACACCTTC.

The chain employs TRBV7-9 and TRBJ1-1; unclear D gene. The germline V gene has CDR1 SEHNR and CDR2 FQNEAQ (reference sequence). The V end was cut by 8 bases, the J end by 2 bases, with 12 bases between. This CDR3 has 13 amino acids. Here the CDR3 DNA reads TGTGCCAGCCAATTTCAGTTTAACACTGAAGCTTTCTTT. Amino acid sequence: CASQFQFNTEAFF. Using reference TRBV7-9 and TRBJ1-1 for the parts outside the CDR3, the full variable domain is DTGVSQNPRHKITKRGQNVTFRCDPISEHNRLYWYRQTLGQGPEFLTYFQNEAQLEKSRLLSDRFSAERPKGSFSTLEIQRTEQGDSAMYLCASQFQFNTEAFFGQGTRLTVV.

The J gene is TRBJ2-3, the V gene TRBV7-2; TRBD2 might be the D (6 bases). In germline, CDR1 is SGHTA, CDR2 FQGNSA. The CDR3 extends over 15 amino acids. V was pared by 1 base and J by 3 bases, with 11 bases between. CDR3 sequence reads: CASSLEGGRTDTQYF. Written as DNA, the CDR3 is TGTGCCAGCAGCTTAGAGGGAGGAAGAACAGATACGCAGTATTTT.

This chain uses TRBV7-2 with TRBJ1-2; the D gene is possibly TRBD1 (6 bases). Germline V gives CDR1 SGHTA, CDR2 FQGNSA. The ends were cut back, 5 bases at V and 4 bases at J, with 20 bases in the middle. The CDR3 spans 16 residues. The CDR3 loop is CASSLGETGGGYGYTF. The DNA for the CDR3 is TGTGCCAGCAGCCTGGGGGAGACGGGGGGCGGCTATGGCTACACCTTC.

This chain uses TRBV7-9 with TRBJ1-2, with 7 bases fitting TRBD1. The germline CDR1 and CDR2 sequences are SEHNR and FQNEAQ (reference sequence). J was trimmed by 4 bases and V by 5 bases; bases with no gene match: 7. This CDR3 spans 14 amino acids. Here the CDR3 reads CASSPPRDSYGYTF. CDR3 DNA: TGTGCCAGCAGCCCCCCCCGGGACAGCTATGGCTACACCTTC.

The CDR3 DNA follows: TGTGCCGCACTGGACGCTAGCGGGGCCCTAGATACGCAGTATTTT. Translated, it gives CAALDASGALDTQYF. The J gene is TRBJ2-3, the V gene TRBV2; TRBD2 matches at 9 bases. Germline CDR1 and CDR2: SNHLY and FYNNEI. J gave up 5 bases and V 11 bases, and 14 bases lay outside the gene matches. CDR3 length equals 15 residues.